These 28 T cell receptor beta chains originate from one sample sequenced in a study of molecular identifiers for immune sequencing clone quantification. Each CDR3 protein gets one entry after TCRdb re-called the PCR reads with MiXCR. This sample has around 94,000 distinct CDR3 sequences, with around 30% found just once. Sequenced input: naive CD8+ T cells from blood, with Jurkat cell RNA spiked in. Subset noted: FACS-sorted CD8+CD4-CCR7+CD45RA+ naive T cells. These receptors were taken from a human donor in good health. Some libraries in this study had Jurkat cell RNA spiked in.

This clonotype was counted ten times or more. V gene TRBV2 combines with J gene TRBJ2-7; D gene uncertain. V lost 3 bases to trimming and J lost 1 base, with 4 bases between them. Germline-derived CDR1 and CDR2 are SNHLY and FYNNEI. CDR3 size: 12 residues. The CDR3 here is CASSERSYEQYF. In DNA form, the CDR3 reads TGTGCCAGCAGTGAGCGGTCCTACGAGCAGTACTTC. Together with reference TRBV2 and TRBJ2-7, the CDR3 gives the full variable domain: EPEVTQTPSHQVTQMGQEVILRCVPISNHLYFYWYRQILGQKVEFLVSFYNNEISEKSEIFDDQFSVERPDGSNFTLKIRSTKLEDSAMYFCASSERSYEQYFGPGTRLTVT.

This clonotype was seen ten or more times. V and J are TRBV15 and TRBJ1-5; a weak D match, TRBD1 (6 bases). The CDR3 totals 16 residues. V was cut by 1 base and J by 3 bases, with 13 bases left in between. CDR1 is LNHNV and CDR2 is YYDKDF in the germline V gene (reference sequence). CDR3 loop: CATSRAAGGFNQPQHF. As DNA, the CDR3 is TGTGCCACCAGCAGAGCCGCCGGGGGCTTCAATCAGCCCCAGCATTTT.

This clonotype was counted once. A much larger clone lies one base from this, so it may be a read error. This chain uses TRBV7-9 with TRBJ2-3; 8 bases are a match to TRBD1. Germline V gene lookup returns CDR1 SEHNR and CDR2 FQNEAQ (reference sequence). This CDR3 spans 14 amino acids. The CDR3 loop is CASIMGQATDKQYF. As DNA, the CDR3 is TGTGCCAGCATCATGGGACAGGCCACAGATAAGCAGTATTTT.

This clonotype has a handful of counts. V usage is TRBV5-6 and J usage is TRBJ2-7, with TRBD1 matching over 7 bases. The CDR3 has 14 residues. Trimming removed 2 bases from V and 3 bases from J; junction bases left unmatched: 5. Per germline, CDR1 SGHDT and CDR2 YYEEEE. DNA for the CDR3: TGTGCCAGCAGCTTCGGGACAGCGGTCTACGAGCAGTACTTC. Translating gives CASSFGTAVYEQYF.

This chain links TRBV5-1 with TRBJ2-7, with TRBD2 matching over 14 bases. Germline lookup yields CDR1 SGHRS and CDR2 YFSETQ. The CDR3 is made up of 15 amino acids. Losses at the gene ends were 3 bases for V and 3 bases for J; bases not matched to a gene: 2. This chain's CDR3 is CASSSGTSGSYEQYF. In DNA form, the CDR3 reads TGCGCCAGCAGCTCGGGGACTAGCGGGAGCTACGAGCAGTACTTC. Looking up the rest from reference TRBV5-1 and TRBJ2-7 gives the full variable domain: KAGVTQTPRYLIKTRGQQVTLSCSPISGHRSVSWYQQTPGQGLQFLFEYFSETQRNKGNFPGRFSGRQFSNSRSEMNVSTLELGDSALYLCASSSGTSGSYEQYFGPGTRLTVT.

This clonotype was counted many times. This chain links TRBV28 with TRBJ1-5; the D gene is possibly TRBD1 (5 bases). Germline V lookup: CDR1 MDHEN, CDR2 SYDVKM. The CDR3 covers 17 residues. Trimming took 2 bases from V and 2 from J, leaving 16 bases between them. CDR3 in amino acids: CASSLPRQFWGNQPQHF. DNA for the CDR3: TGTGCCAGCAGTTTACCGCGACAGTTTTGGGGCAATCAGCCCCAGCATTTT.

This clonotype has only a few counts. The chain has TRBV20-1 and TRBJ2-7; D uncertain. The germline CDR1 and CDR2 sequences are DFQATT and SNEGSKA (reference sequence). V lost 0 bases and J 2 bases, leaving 2 bases between the germline ends. The CDR3 is 11 amino acids. CDR3: CSARDAYEQYF. Written as DNA, the CDR3 is TGCAGTGCTAGAGACGCCTACGAGCAGTACTTC.

The DNA for the CDR3 is TGCAGTGCTGCTCGGCGTATAGGTGGGAGTAACACCGGGGAGCTGTTTTTT. Its protein is CSAARRIGGSNTGELFF. V gene TRBV20-1 combines with J gene TRBJ2-2, with D possibly matching TRBD2 (5 bases). This CDR3 region has 17 residues. The V gene lost 5 bases and the J gene lost 2 bases, with 21 bases spanning the gap. Germline V CDR1 and CDR2: DFQATT, SNEGSKA (reference sequence).

V usage is TRBV5-6 and J usage is TRBJ2-4; 9 nucleotides agree with TRBD2. V lost 1 base to trimming and J lost 8 bases; unmatched junction nucleotides: 13. The germline gives CDR1 SGHDT, CDR2 YYEEEE. This CDR3 has 17 residues. The CDR3 here is CASSLLSSGAPKDIQYF. For the CDR3, the DNA is TGTGCCAGCAGCTTGTTGTCTAGCGGGGCACCTAAAGACATTCAGTACTTC.

The chain uses TRBV5-5 and TRBJ2-7, with 9 bases identical to TRBD1. CDR1 is SGHKS and CDR2 is YYEKEE in the germline V gene (reference sequence). The CDR3 is 16 amino acids. V was clipped by 5 bases and J by 1 base; unmatched bases: 10. The CDR3: CASRTQAGTGSYEQYF. The CDR3 DNA follows: TGTGCCAGCAGAACCCAAGCCGGGACAGGGTCCTACGAGCAGTACTTC.

The chain has TRBV28 and TRBJ1-2; D remains unclear. The V end lost 1 base, the J end lost 3 bases, and 12 bases lay between the germline ends. Germline V gene lookup returns CDR1 MDHEN and CDR2 SYDVKM. This CDR3 has 15 residues. The CDR3 bases are TGTGCCAGCAGTTTATCCCCCCCCCGGTACTATGGCTACACCTTC. Its protein product is CASSLSPPRYYGYTF.

As regards this clonotype: A much larger clone differs from this one at a single base, so this may be a read error. The rearrangement links TRBV7-9 to TRBJ1-1; D remains ambiguous. The CDR3 is 13 residues long. Germline CDR1 and CDR2: SEHNR and FQNEAQ (reference sequence). CDR3: CASSLDLWTEASF. In nucleotides, the CDR3 is TGTGCCAGCAGCTTAGACCTGTGGACTGAAGCTTCCTTT.

A note on this clonotype: A much larger clone lies one base from this, so it may be a read error. The V gene is TRBV4-1, the J gene TRBJ2-7; 8 nucleotides align to TRBD1. Germline CDR1 reads MGHRA; CDR2 reads YSYEKL. The CDR3 runs 15 residues. CDR3 sequence reads: CASCQARDRRYEQYF. CDR3 bases: TGCGCCAGCTGCCAAGCCCGGGACAGGCGCTATGAGCAGTACTTC.

This clonotype was observed many times. The genes are TRBV11-2 and TRBJ2-7; D not certain. In germline, CDR1 is SGHAT, CDR2 FQNNGV. CDR3 length: 12 residues. Deletions cut 3 bases from V and 4 bases from J, with 7 bases between. CDR3 sequence (DNA): TGTGCCAGCAGCTTTTCACGGTACGAGCAGTACTTC. Residues: CASSFSRYEQYF.

This clonotype has a handful of counts. The V and J genes are TRBV5-6 and TRBJ2-7, with D tentatively TRBD1 (6 bases). Germline V lookup: CDR1 SGHDT, CDR2 YYEEEE. V gave up 0 bases and J gave up 3 bases, with 10 bases separating them. The length of the CDR3 is 14 residues. This CDR3 reads CASSLGGRDYEQYF. The CDR3 DNA is TGTGCCAGCAGCTTGGGGGGGCGCGACTACGAGCAGTACTTC.

In regard to this clonotype: A read error may explain this, as a much larger clone is one base away. The V gene is TRBV5-1, the J gene TRBJ1-1; 7 nucleotides line up with TRBD1. The length of the CDR3 is 16 residues. Germline CDR1 reads SGHRS; CDR2 reads YFSETQ. The DNA of the CDR3 is TGCGTCAGCAGCTTGGATGTAGGGGGCCTGCTCACTGAAGCTTTCTTT. It yields the protein CVSSLDVGGLLTEAFF.

J is TRBJ2-5 and V is TRBV3-1; D not resolved. CDR3 size: 15 residues. Germline loops: CDR1 LGHDT, CDR2 YNNKEL (reference sequence). Trimming took off 1 base at V and 0 bases at J, with 9 bases between the two ends. The chain's CDR3 is CASSQGGPHQETQYF. In nucleotides, the CDR3 is TGTGCCAGCAGCCAAGGGGGTCCCCACCAAGAGACCCAGTACTTC.

A few counts support this clonotype. The V gene is TRBV12-3 or TRBV12-4, the J gene TRBJ1-1; TRBD1 aligns across 8 bases. There are 15 residues in the CDR3. After removal of 6 bases from V and 3 bases from J, the junction contained 9 bases not matched to a gene. The CDR3 region is CASSGQGDFYTEAFF. CDR3 in DNA: TGTGCCAGCAGCGGACAGGGCGATTTTTACACTGAAGCTTTCTTT.

This clonotype was seen only a few times. The J gene is TRBJ1-1, the V gene TRBV5-6, with TRBD1 matching over 7 bases. The germline CDR1 and CDR2 sequences are SGHDT and YYEEEE. This CDR3 has 15 residues. J gave up 4 bases and V 3 bases, and 9 bases lay outside the gene matches. The CDR3 loop reads CASSWPTGRGTEAFF. The CDR3, as DNA: TGTGCCAGCAGCTGGCCGACAGGGAGGGGCACTGAAGCTTTCTTT.

The J gene is TRBJ2-1, the V gene TRBV3-1, with D perhaps TRBD2 (5 bases). CDR3 length: 16 amino acids. The germline CDR1 and CDR2 sequences are LGHDT and YNNKEL (reference sequence). The V and J ends lost 1 base and 4 bases respectively, with 14 bases between them. For the CDR3, the DNA is TGTGCCAGCAGCCAAGTCGGGGAAATGAGATACAATGAGCAGTTCTTC. This encodes CASSQVGEMRYNEQFF.

With respect to this clonotype: A clone one base away is much larger, so this may be a read error. V usage is TRBV9 and J usage is TRBJ2-7; 7 bases map to TRBD2. From germline, CDR1 is SGDLS and CDR2 YYNGEE. CDR3 length: 14 amino acids. CDR3 protein: CASSVAQLAYAQYF. Written as DNA, the CDR3 is TGTGCCAGCAGCGTAGCCCAACTAGCGTACGCGCAGTACTTC.

This clonotype has only a few counts. The chain couples TRBV7-9 to TRBJ2-1; D might be TRBD1 (6 bases). V gave up 2 bases and J gave up 3 bases, with 11 bases separating them. The CDR3 is 15 amino acids. Germline V lookup: CDR1 SEHNR, CDR2 FQNEAQ (reference sequence). CDR3 in amino acids: CASSLRTVNYNEQFF. The CDR3 DNA is TGTGCCAGCAGCTTAAGGACAGTCAACTACAATGAGCAGTTCTTC.

This clonotype was counted ten times or more. This rearrangement joins TRBV7-9 to TRBJ1-5; no reliable D call. Germline CDR1 SEHNR, CDR2 FQNEAQ (reference sequence). Trimming removed 1 base from V and 5 bases from J, with 3 bases in between. This CDR3 spans 12 amino acids. In nucleotides, the CDR3 is TGTGCCAGCAGCTTAGGTTATCAGCCCCAGCATTTT. As protein: CASSLGYQPQHF.

This clonotype was recorded a few times. The chain is built from TRBV9 and TRBJ2-3, with TRBD2 matching 13 bases. CDR1 is SGDLS and CDR2 is YYNGEE in the germline V gene. The CDR3 runs to 15 residues. Trimming cost V 4 bases and J 6 bases; bases outside gene matches: 5. CDR3: CASSLGTSGMDTQYF. CDR3 nucleotides: TGTGCCAGCAGCCTCGGGACTAGCGGGATGGATACGCAGTATTTT.

This clonotype was detected a few times. CDR3 in DNA: TGCGCCAGCAGCTTGGGTAGCATCTACGAGCAGTACTTC. This translates into CASSLGSIYEQYF. V and J are TRBV5-1 and TRBJ2-7; D is ambiguous. Per the germline V gene, CDR1 is SGHRS and CDR2 is YFSETQ. V lost 0 bases, J lost 3 bases, and 7 bases lay in between. The CDR3 extends over 13 amino acids. The whole variable domain, filled in from reference TRBV5-1 and TRBJ2-7, reads KAGVTQTPRYLIKTRGQQVTLSCSPISGHRSVSWYQQTPGQGLQFLFEYFSETQRNKGNFPGRFSGRQFSNSRSEMNVSTLELGDSALYLCASSLGSIYEQYFGPGTRLTVT.

This clonotype was detected ten times or more. The chain couples TRBV6-5 to TRBJ2-5, with no clear D. Germline CDR1 MNHEY, CDR2 SVGAGI. This CDR3 spans 11 amino acids. V dropped 6 bases and J dropped 2 bases, with 4 bases sitting between them. CDR3 nucleotide sequence: TGTGCCAGCAGCTTACAAGAGACCCAGTACTTC. Translated, it gives CASSLQETQYF.

In regard to this clonotype: This may be a read error: a much more frequent sequence differs by one nucleotide. The J gene is TRBJ2-7, the V gene TRBV2; possible D gene TRBD2, 6 bases. The CDR3 runs 13 residues. Trimming removed 7 bases from V and 0 bases from J, with 10 bases in between. CDR1 is SNHLY and CDR2 is FYNNEI in the germline V gene. CDR3 DNA sequence: TGTGCCAGCAAGGGGAGGAGCTCCTACGAGCAGTACTTC. This translates into CASKGRSSYEQYF. Using reference TRBV2 and TRBJ2-7 for the parts outside the CDR3, the full variable domain is EPEVTQTPSHQVTQMGQEVILRCVPISNHLYFYWYRQILGQKVEFLVSFYNNEISEKSEIFDDQFSVERPDGSNFTLKIRSTKLEDSAMYFCASKGRSSYEQYFGPGTRLTVT.

This clonotype was seen just once. V gene TRBV9 combines with J gene TRBJ2-6, with TRBD1 matching over 7 bases. V shed 4 bases, J shed 0 bases, and the junction held 13 bases outside the gene matches. The CDR3 consists of 19 residues. Per germline, CDR1 SGDLS and CDR2 YYNGEE. The CDR3 protein is CASSPPLRQGVSGANVLTF. DNA for the CDR3: TGTGCCAGCAGCCCCCCCCTGAGGCAGGGGGTCTCTGGGGCCAACGTCCTGACTTTC.